Presented here are 2 T cell receptor beta chains from one specimen sequenced in a study of control samples from healthy donors and cancer patients. Libraries were prepared by immunoSEQ multiplex PCR; TCRdb keeps only in-frame clonotypes and omits some of them. The profile shows about 84,000 clones, 91% of them singletons. Specimen: blood. Receptors originate from a man aged 45-65 years in good health.

The rearrangement uses TRBV19 and TRBJ1-6; 8 bases align to TRBD1. Unmatched junction bases numbered 7, after V lost 7 bases and J lost 5 bases. The CDR3 covers 15 residues. CDR1 and CDR2 (germline): LNHDA, SQIVND (reference sequence). DNA of the CDR3: TGTGCCAGTACCGCGCAGGGGGCTCATAATTCACCCCTCCACTTT. Translated: CASTAQGAHNSPLHF.

In DNA form, the CDR3 reads TGTGCCAGCAGTAACAGGGGGCCGGGCGAGCAGTACTTC. As protein: CASSNRGPGEQYF. The rearrangement joins TRBV12-3 or TRBV12-4 to TRBJ2-7, with 9 bases identical to TRBD1. The CDR3 runs 13 residues. V lost 5 bases to trimming and J lost 6 bases; unmatched junction nucleotides: 5.